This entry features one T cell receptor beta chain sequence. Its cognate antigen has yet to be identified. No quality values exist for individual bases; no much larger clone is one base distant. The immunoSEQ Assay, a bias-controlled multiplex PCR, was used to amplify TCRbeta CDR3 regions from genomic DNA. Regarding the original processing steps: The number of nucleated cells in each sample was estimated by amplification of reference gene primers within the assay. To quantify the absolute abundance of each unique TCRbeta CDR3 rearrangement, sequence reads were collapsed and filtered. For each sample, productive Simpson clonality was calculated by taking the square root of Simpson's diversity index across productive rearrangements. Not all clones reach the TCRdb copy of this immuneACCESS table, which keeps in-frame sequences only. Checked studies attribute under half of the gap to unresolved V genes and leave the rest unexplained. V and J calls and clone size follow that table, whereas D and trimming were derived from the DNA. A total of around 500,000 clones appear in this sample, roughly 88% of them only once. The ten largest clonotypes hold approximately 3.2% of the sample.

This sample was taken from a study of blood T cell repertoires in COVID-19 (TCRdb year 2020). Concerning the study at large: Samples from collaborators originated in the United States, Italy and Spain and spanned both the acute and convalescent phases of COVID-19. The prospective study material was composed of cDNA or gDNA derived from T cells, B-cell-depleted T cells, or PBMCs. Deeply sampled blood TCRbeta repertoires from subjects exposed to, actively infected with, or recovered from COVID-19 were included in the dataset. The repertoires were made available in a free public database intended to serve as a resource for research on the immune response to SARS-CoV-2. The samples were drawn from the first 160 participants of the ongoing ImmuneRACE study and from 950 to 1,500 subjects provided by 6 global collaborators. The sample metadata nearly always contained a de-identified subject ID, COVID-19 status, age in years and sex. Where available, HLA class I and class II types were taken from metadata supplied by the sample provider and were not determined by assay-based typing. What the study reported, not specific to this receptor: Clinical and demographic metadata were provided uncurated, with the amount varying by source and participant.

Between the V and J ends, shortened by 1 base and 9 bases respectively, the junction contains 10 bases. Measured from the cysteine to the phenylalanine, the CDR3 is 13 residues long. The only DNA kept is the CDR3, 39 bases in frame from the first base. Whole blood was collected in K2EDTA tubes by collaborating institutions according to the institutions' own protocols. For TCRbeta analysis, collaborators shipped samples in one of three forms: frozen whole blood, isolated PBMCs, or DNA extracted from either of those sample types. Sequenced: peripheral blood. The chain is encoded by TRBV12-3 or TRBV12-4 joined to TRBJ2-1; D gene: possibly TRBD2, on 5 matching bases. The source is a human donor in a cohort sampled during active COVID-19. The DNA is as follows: TGTGCCAGCAGTTTAGAGACTATAAGTGAGCAGTTCTTC. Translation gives CASSLETISEQFF.